These 19 T cell receptor beta chains originate from one sample sequenced in a study of early T cells in non-severe SARS-CoV-2 infection. MiXCR, applied by TCRdb to the 5' RACE reads, yields one record per CDR3 protein. Of roughly 35,000 distinct CDR3 sequences detected, about 9.9% appear once; the ten largest clones hold around 13%. The sequencing sample was made of whole blood. These receptors all come from an adult who was a healthcare worker with PCR-confirmed SARS-CoV-2 infection or an uninfected control (not recorded which).

This clonotype was counted at least ten times. The J gene is TRBJ1-1, the V gene TRBV5-1; TRBD1 matches at 7 bases. V shed 3 bases, J shed 1 base, and the junction held 9 bases outside the gene matches. Germline V gives CDR1 SGHRS, CDR2 YFSETQ. The CDR3 is 16 amino acids. The CDR3 loop is CASSYAKGQRNTEAFF. The DNA of the CDR3 is TGCGCCAGCAGCTACGCTAAGGGACAGAGGAACACTGAAGCTTTCTTT.

At least ten counts were recorded for this clonotype. The genes are TRBV9 and TRBJ2-7, with D unclear. The CDR3 spans 15 residues. Germline CDR1 and CDR2: SGDLS and YYNGEE. V gave up 0 bases and J gave up 0 bases, with 10 bases separating them. CDR3 DNA: TGTGCCAGCAGCGTAGAACACGACCCCTCCTACGAGCAGTACTTC. Translated: CASSVEHDPSYEQYF.

This clonotype was detected only a few times. This chain uses TRBV7-2 with TRBJ1-1; weak D call: TRBD1 (6 bases). The V gene lost 5 bases and the J gene lost 11 bases, with 15 bases spanning the gap. CDR3 length equals 12 residues. Germline V gene data show CDR1 as SGHTA and CDR2 as FQGNSA. CDR3 protein: CASSPRTGLAFF. The CDR3 coding sequence is TGTGCCAGCAGCCCTCGTACAGGGTTGGCTTTCTTT.

Many counts were recorded for this clonotype. The chain carries TRBV12-3 or TRBV12-4 and TRBJ1-5; 8 bases align to TRBD1. V shed 7 bases, J shed 5 bases, and the junction held 7 bases outside the gene matches. The CDR3 spans 14 residues. This CDR3 reads CASTYDRGDQPQHF. The CDR3 DNA reads TGTGCCAGCACCTATGACAGGGGCGATCAGCCCCAGCATTTT.

In this sample, this clonotype turned up many times. J is TRBJ2-1 and V is TRBV12-3 or TRBV12-4, with TRBD1 matching over 10 bases. V gave up 5 bases and J gave up 9 bases; unmatched junction bases: 7. CDR3 size: 14 residues. CDR3 in amino acids: CASSRQGAGGEQFF. Written as DNA, the CDR3 is TGTGCCAGCAGTCGACAGGGGGCCGGTGGTGAGCAGTTCTTC.

This clonotype has ten or more counts. The chain combines TRBV6-6 with TRBJ2-3; 7 bases are shared with TRBD1. CDR3 length: 13 residues. V lost 4 bases, J lost 6 bases, and 4 bases stayed unmatched. CDR1 is MNHNY and CDR2 is SVGAGI in the germline V gene (reference sequence). The CDR3 here is CASSLTTGDTQYF. The CDR3 DNA follows: TGTGCCAGCAGTTTAACGACAGGGGATACGCAGTATTTT.

This clonotype came up many times. The chain uses TRBV15 and TRBJ2-5; D is undetermined. This CDR3 comprises 14 residues. V was cut by 0 bases and J by 4 bases, with 9 bases left in between. The germline CDR1 and CDR2 sequences are LNHNV and YYDKDF (reference sequence). Here the CDR3 reads CATSRDRLRETQYF. In DNA form, the CDR3 reads TGTGCCACCAGCAGAGATCGACTGCGAGAGACCCAGTACTTC.

The chain is built from TRBV19 and TRBJ1-1; D ambiguous. Germline CDR1 and CDR2: LNHDA and SQIVND (reference sequence). Trimming took off 3 bases at V and 0 bases at J, with 11 bases between the two ends. This CDR3 is built from 15 residues. CDR3 bases: TGTGCCAGTAGTATTGAGAACCCCATGAACACTGAAGCTTTCTTT. It encodes CASSIENPMNTEAFF.

This clonotype has more than one count but fewer than ten. V usage is TRBV20-1 and J usage is TRBJ1-2, with TRBD1 identical over 8 bases. The CDR3 sequence is 15 residues long. V lost 4 bases and J lost 2; bases outside the gene matches: 9. Germline assignment: CDR1 DFQATT and CDR2 SNEGSKA (reference sequence). CDR3 in amino acids: CSAKGDRWRNYGYTF. CDR3 sequence (DNA): TGCAGTGCTAAAGGGGACAGGTGGCGAAACTATGGCTACACCTTC.

This clonotype was picked up many times. The rearrangement uses TRBV6-5 and TRBJ1-2, with D possibly TRBD1 on 6 matching bases. V lost 0 bases and J 8 bases, leaving 19 bases between the germline ends. This CDR3 is built from 16 residues. CDR1 and CDR2 (germline): MNHEY, SVGAGI. CDR3 DNA: TGTGCCAGCAGTTACTCGATTGGGGCAGGGGAGGGCGGCTACACCTTC. Protein sequence: CASSYSIGAGEGGYTF.

Only a few counts were recorded for this clonotype. CDR3 residues: CASETGLNTEAFF. CDR3 DNA sequence: TGTGCTAGTGAAACAGGTCTGAACACTGAAGCTTTCTTT. V and J are TRBV12-5 and TRBJ1-1, with D perhaps matching TRBD1 (5 bases). CDR3 length equals 13 residues. V lost 7 bases and J lost 0, with 9 bases in between. Germline V CDR1 and CDR2: LGHNT, FRNRAP.

V gene TRBV4-3 combines with J gene TRBJ1-4, with 9 bases fitting TRBD1. In germline, CDR1 is LGHNA, CDR2 YSLEER. The CDR3 loop spans 15 amino acids. V lost 1 base and J lost 7; bases outside the gene matches: 4. The CDR3 is CASSQGTGATEKLFF. Written as DNA, the CDR3 is TGCGCCAGCAGCCAAGGGACAGGGGCGACTGAAAAACTGTTTTTT.

The chain is built from TRBV7-9 and TRBJ1-1, with a weak D call TRBD1 (5 bases). The V gene's germline CDR1 is SEHNR and CDR2 FQNEAQ (reference sequence). This CDR3 contains 14 residues. V was shortened by 0 bases and J by 8 bases, with 13 bases between the two germline ends. CDR3 amino acids: CASSLAGQAWEAFF. The CDR3 DNA sequence: TGTGCCAGCAGCTTAGCGGGGCAGGCTTGGGAAGCTTTCTTT.

The table lists this clonotype with a few counts. The chain joins TRBV6-6 to TRBJ1-2; D gene uncertain. The V gene's germline CDR1 is MNHNY and CDR2 SVGAGI (reference sequence). This CDR3 region has 14 residues. Trimming took 4 bases from V and 8 from J, leaving 17 bases between them. The CDR3, as DNA: TGTGCCAGCAGTTTCAGGACGGACCTATCCGGCTACACCTTC. The encoded protein is CASSFRTDLSGYTF.

This clonotype was counted many times. This CDR3 is CAWSYGSGANVLTF. The CDR3 DNA sequence: TGTGCCTGGAGTTATGGTTCTGGGGCCAACGTCCTGACTTTC. The chain uses TRBV30 and TRBJ2-6; D is ambiguous. Trimming took 2 bases from V and 1 from J, leaving 6 bases between them. This CDR3 is 14 amino acids long. Germline CDR1 GTSNPN, CDR2 SVGIG (reference sequence).

Only a few counts were recorded for this clonotype. This chain joins TRBV5-1 and TRBJ1-5; a possible D gene is TRBD1 (5 bases). CDR1 is SGHRS and CDR2 is YFSETQ in the germline V gene. V gave up 4 bases and J gave up 4 bases, with 12 bases separating them. The CDR3 is 14 amino acids. The CDR3 spells CASSPSGGNQPQHF. The CDR3 bases are TGCGCCAGCAGCCCTAGTGGGGGAAATCAGCCCCAGCATTTT.

This clonotype was seen ten or more times. This chain joins TRBV21-1 and TRBJ1-5; TRBD1, the table's D call, lacks a check against the DNA. TRBV21-1 is marked as a pseudogene. The CDR3 is 15 residues long. The CDR3 sequence: CASSIRDRGNQPQHF. The CDR3 nucleotides read TGTGCCAGCAGCATACGGGACCGGGGCAATCAGCCCCAGCATTTT.

This clonotype has a count of ten or more. The J gene is TRBJ2-2, the V gene TRBV19, with D uncertain. CDR1 and CDR2 (germline): LNHDA, SQIVND (reference sequence). V lost 4 bases and J lost 4, with 16 bases in between. CDR3 length equals 16 residues. As DNA, the CDR3 is TGTGCCAGTAGTAATTTGGCCGGATCGGGCACCGGGGAGCTGTTTTTT. Its protein product is CASSNLAGSGTGELFF.

Ten or more counts support this clonotype. The chain links TRBV7-3 to TRBJ2-5; TRBD2 agrees at 8 bases. In germline, CDR1 is SGHTA, CDR2 FQGTGA. With 0 bases clipped from V and 1 base from J, the junction kept 1 base outside the gene matches. CDR3 length: 15 amino acids. The CDR3 sequence: CASSLTSGAQETQYF. The CDR3 DNA is TGTGCCAGCAGCTTAACTAGCGGGGCCCAAGAGACCCAGTACTTC.